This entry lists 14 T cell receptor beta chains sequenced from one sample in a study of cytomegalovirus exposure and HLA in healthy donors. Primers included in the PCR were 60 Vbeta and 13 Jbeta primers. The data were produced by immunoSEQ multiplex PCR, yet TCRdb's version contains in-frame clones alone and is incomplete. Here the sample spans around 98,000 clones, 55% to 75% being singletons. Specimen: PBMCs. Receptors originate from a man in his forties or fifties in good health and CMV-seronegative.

In DNA, the CDR3 is TGTGCCAGCAGCGCCCCGGAGGGCCCAAGGGTAGCTTTCTTT. Protein: CASSAPEGPRVAFF. This chain joins TRBV5-5 and TRBJ1-1; D gene ambiguous. V was shortened by 4 bases and J by 10 bases, with 20 bases between the two germline ends. The CDR3 sequence is 14 residues long. Germline V gene data show CDR1 as SGHKS and CDR2 as YYEKEE (reference sequence).

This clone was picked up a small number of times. The CDR3 sequence: CASRGWRASGSPPYEQYF. For the CDR3, the DNA is TGTGCCAGCAGGGGTTGGAGGGCTAGCGGGAGTCCCCCCTACGAGCAGTACTTC. The V call is TRBV5-6, the J call TRBJ2-7; 10 bases are shared with TRBD2. The CDR3 is 18 residues long. The germline CDR1 and CDR2 sequences are SGHDT and YYEEEE. V lost 5 bases and J lost 2; bases outside the gene matches: 16. Full variable domain (rest looked up from reference TRBV5-6 and TRBJ2-7): DAGVTQSPTHLIKTRGQQVTLRCSPKSGHDTVSWYQQALGQGPQFIFQYYEEEERQRGNFPDRFSGHQFPNYSSELNVNALLLGDSALYLCASRGWRASGSPPYEQYFGPGTRLTVT.

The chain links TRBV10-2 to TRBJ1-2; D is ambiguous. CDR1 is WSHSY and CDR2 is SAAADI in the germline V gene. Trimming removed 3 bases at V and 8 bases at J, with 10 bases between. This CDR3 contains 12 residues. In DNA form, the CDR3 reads TGCGCCAGCAGTGATATGGGCCAAGGCTACACCTTC. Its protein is CASSDMGQGYTF.

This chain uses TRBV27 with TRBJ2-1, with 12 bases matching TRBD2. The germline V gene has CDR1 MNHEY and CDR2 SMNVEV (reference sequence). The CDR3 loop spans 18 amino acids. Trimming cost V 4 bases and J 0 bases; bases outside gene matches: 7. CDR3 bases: TGTGCCAGCAGTTCCCCCGAGACTAGCGGGAGCTCCTACAATGAGCAGTTCTTC. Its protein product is CASSSPETSGSSYNEQFF.

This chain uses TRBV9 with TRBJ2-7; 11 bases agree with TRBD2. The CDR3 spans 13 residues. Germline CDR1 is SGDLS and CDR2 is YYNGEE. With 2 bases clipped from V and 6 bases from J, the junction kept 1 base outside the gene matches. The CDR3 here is CASSVGTSGEQYF. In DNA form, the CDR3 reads TGTGCCAGCAGCGTCGGGACTAGCGGCGAGCAGTACTTC.

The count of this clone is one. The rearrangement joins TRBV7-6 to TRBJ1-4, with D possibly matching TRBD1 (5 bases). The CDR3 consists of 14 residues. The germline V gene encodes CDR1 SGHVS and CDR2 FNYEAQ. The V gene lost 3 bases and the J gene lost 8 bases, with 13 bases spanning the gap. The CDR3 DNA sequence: TGTGCCAGCAGCTTTACGACTCGGGGGGAAAAACTGTTTTTT. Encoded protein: CASSFTTRGEKLFF. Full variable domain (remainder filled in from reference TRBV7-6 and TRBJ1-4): GAGVSQSPRYKVTKRGQDVALRCDPISGHVSLYWYRQALGQGPEFLTYFNYEAQQDKSGLPNDRFSAERPEGSISTLTIQRTEQRDSAMYRCASSFTTRGEKLFFGSGTQLSVL.

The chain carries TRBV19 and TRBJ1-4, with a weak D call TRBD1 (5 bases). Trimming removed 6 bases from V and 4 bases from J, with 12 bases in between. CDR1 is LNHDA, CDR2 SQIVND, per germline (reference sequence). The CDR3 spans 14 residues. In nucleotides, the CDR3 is TGTGCCAGTAGGGGCGGGGACCTTAATGAAAAACTGTTTTTT. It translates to CASRGGDLNEKLFF.

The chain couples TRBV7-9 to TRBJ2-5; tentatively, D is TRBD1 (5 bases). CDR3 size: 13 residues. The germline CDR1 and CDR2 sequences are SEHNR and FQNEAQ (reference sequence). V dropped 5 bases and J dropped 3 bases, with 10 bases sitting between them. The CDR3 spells CASSRRREETQYF. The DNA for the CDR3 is TGTGCCAGCAGCCGGCGCAGGGAAGAGACCCAGTACTTC.

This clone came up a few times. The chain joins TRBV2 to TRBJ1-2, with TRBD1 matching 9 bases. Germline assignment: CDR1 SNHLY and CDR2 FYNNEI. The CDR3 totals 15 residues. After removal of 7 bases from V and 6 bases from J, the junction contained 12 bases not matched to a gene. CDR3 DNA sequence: TGTGCCAGCACAGGACAGGGGTTGCTGGGGGATGGCTACACCTTC. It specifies CASTGQGLLGDGYTF.

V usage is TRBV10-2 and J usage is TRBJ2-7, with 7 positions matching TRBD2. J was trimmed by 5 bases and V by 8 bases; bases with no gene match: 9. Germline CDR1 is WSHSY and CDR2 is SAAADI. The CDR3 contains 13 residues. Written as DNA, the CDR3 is TGCGCCAGCTACCGGGACTACTGGGACGAGCAGTACTTC. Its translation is CASYRDYWDEQYF.

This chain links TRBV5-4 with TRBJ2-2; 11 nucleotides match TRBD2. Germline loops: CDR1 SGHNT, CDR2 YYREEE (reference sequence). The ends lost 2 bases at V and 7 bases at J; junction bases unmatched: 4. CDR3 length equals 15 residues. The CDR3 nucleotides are TGTGCCAGCAGCTTACTAGCGGGAGATCTCGGGGAGCTGTTTTTT. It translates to CASSLLAGDLGELFF.

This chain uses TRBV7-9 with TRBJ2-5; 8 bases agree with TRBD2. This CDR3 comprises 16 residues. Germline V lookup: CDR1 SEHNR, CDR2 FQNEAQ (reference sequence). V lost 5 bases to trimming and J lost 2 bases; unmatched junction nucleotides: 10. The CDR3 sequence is CASSRTSGGSQETQYF. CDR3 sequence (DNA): TGTGCCAGCAGCCGTACTAGCGGCGGTAGTCAAGAGACCCAGTACTTC.

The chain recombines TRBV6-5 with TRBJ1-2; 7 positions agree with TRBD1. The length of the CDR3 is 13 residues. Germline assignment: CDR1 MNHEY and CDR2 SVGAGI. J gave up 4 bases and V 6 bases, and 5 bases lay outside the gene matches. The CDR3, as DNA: TGTGCCAGCAGCAGGGGGGCCCTCTATGGCTACACCTTC. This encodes CASSRGALYGYTF.

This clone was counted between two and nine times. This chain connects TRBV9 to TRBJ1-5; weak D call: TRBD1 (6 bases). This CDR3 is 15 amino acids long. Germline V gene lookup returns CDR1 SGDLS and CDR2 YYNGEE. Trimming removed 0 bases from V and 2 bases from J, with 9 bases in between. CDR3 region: CASSVGDTGNQPQHF. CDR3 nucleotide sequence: TGTGCCAGCAGCGTAGGGGACACGGGCAATCAGCCCCAGCATTTT.